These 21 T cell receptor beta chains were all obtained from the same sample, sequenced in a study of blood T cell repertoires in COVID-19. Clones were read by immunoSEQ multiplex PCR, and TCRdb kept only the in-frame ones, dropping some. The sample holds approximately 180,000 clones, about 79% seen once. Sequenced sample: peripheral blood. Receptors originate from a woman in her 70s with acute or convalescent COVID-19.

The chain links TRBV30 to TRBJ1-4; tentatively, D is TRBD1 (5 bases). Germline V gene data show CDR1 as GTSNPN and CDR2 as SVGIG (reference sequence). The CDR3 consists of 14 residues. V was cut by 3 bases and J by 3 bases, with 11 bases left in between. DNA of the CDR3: TGTGCCTGGAGCCGGGGGGGGGCTAATGAAAAACTGTTTTTT. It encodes CAWSRGGANEKLFF.

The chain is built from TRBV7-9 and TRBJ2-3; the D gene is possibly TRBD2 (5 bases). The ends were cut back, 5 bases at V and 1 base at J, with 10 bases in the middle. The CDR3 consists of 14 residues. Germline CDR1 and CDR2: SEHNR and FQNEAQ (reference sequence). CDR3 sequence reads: CASSSARGTDTQYF. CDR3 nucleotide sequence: TGTGCCAGCAGCAGTGCGCGGGGCACAGATACGCAGTATTTT.

Here the CDR3 reads CSGTGVNYGYTF. The CDR3 DNA sequence: TGCAGCGGGACAGGGGTAAACTATGGCTACACCTTC. The chain links TRBV29-1 to TRBJ1-2; 9 bases line up with TRBD1. CDR1 SQVTM and CDR2 ANQGSEA come from the germline V gene. The CDR3 is made up of 12 amino acids. V dropped 7 bases and J dropped 2; count of bases not matched to a gene: 2.

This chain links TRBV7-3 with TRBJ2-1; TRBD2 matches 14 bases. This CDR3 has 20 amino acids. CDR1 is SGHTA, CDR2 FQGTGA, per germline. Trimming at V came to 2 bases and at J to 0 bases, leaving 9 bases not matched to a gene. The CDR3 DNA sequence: TGTGCCAGCAGCTTATTCCCGACTAGCGGGAGGGATCTCTCCTACAATGAGCAGTTCTTC. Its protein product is CASSLFPTSGRDLSYNEQFF.

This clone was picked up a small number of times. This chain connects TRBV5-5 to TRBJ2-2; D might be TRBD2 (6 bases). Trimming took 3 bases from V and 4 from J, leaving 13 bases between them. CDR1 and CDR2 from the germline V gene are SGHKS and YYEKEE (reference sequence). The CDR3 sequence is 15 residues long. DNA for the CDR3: TGTGCCAGCAGCTCGGGGTACGGGGGCACCGGGGAGCTGTTTTTT. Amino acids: CASSSGYGGTGELFF.

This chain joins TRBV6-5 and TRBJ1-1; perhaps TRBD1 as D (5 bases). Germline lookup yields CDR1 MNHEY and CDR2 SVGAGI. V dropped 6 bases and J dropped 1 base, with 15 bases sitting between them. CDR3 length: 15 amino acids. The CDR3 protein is CASRRHTDRNTEAFF. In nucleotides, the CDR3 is TGTGCCAGCAGGCGACACACCGACAGGAACACTGAAGCTTTCTTT.

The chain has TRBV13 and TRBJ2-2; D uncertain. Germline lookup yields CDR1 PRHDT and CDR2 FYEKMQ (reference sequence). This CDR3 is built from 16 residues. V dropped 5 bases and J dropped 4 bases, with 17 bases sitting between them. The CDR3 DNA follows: TGTGCCAGCAGCCCACTCCTCGGATCTAGCACCGGGGAGCTGTTTTTT. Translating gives CASSPLLGSSTGELFF.

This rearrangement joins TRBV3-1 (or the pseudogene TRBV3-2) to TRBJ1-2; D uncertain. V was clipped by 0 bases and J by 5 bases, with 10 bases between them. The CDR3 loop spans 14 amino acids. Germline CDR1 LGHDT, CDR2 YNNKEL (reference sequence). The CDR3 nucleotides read TGTGCCAGCAGCCAAGATCGGGAAGGATATGGCTACACCTTC. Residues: CASSQDREGYGYTF.

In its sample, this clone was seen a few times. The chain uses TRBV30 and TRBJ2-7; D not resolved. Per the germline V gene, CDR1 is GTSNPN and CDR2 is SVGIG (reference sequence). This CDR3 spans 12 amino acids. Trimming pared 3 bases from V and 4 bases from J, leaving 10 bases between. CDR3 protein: CAWSRPGYEQYF. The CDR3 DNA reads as TGTGCCTGGAGCCGCCCCGGGTACGAGCAGTACTTC. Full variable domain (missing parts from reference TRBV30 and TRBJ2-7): SQTIHQWPATLVQPVGSPLSLECTVEGTSNPNLYWYRQAAGRGLQLLFYSVGIGQISSEVPQNLSASRPQDRQFILSSKKLLLSDSGFYLCAWSRPGYEQYFGPGTRLTVT.

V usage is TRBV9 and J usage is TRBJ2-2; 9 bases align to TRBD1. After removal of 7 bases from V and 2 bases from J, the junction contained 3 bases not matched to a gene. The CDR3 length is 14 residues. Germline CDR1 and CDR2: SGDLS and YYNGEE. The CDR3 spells CASGDRVNTGELFF. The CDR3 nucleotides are TGTGCCAGCGGGGACAGGGTAAACACCGGGGAGCTGTTTTTT. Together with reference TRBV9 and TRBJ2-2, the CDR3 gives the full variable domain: DSGVTQTPKHLITATGQRVTLRCSPRSGDLSVYWYQQSLDQGLQFLIQYYNGEERAKGNILERFSAQQFPDLHSELNLSSLELGDSALYFCASGDRVNTGELFFGEGSRLTVL.

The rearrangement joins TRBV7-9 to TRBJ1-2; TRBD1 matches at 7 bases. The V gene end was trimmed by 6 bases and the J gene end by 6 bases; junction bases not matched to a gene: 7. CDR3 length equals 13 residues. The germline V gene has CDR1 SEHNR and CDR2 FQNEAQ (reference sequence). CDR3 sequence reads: CASSRQQGNGYTF. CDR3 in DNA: TGTGCCAGCAGTAGACAACAGGGGAATGGCTACACCTTC.

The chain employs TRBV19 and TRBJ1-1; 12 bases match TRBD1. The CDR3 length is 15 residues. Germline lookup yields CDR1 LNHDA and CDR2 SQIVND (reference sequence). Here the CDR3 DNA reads TGTCCCAATACACGAGGGACAGGGGGCTTGGATGAAGCTTTCTTT. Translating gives CPNTRGTGGLDEAFF.

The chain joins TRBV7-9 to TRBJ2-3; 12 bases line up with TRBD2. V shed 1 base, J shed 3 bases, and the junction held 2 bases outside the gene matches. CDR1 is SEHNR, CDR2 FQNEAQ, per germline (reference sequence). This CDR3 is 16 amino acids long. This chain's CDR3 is CASSLEGLAGTDTQYF. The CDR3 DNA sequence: TGTGCCAGCAGCTTAGAAGGACTAGCGGGGACAGATACGCAGTATTTT.

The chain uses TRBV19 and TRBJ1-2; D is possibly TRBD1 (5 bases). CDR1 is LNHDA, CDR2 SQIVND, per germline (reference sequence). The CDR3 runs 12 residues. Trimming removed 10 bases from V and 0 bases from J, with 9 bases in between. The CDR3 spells CATVTANYGYTF. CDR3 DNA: TGTGCCACCGTGACAGCTAACTATGGCTACACCTTC. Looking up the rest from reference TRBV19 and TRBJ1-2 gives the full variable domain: DGGITQSPKYLFRKEGQNVTLSCEQNLNHDAMYWYRQDPGQGLRLIYYSQIVNDFQKGDIAEGYSVSREKKESFPLTVTSAQKNPTAFYLCATVTANYGYTFGSGTRLTVV.

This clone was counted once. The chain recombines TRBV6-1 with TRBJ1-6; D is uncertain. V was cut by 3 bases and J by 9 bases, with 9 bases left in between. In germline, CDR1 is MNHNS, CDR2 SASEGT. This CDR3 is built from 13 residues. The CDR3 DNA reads TGTGCCAGCAGTGAGGTCGGGGTTTCACCCCTCCACTTT. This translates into CASSEVGVSPLHF.

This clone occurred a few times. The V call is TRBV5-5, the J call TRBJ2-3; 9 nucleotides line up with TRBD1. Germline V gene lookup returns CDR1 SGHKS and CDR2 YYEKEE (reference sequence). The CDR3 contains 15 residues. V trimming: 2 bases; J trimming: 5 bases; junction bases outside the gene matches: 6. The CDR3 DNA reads TGTGCCAGCAGCTTAAGGACAGGGGCGGGAGATACGCAGTATTTT. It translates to CASSLRTGAGDTQYF.

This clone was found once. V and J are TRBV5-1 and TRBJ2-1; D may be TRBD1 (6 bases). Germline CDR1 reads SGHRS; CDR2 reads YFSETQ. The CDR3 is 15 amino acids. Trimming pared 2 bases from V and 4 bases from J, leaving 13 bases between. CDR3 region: CASSFNPGDYNEQFF. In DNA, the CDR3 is TGCGCCAGCAGCTTTAACCCAGGGGATTACAATGAGCAGTTCTTC.

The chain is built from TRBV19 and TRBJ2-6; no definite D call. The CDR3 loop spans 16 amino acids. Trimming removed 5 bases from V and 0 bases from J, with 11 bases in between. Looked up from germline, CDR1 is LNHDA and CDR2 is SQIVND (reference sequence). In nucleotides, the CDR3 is TGTGCCAGTAGTGCGCAACAGAGCTCTGGGGCCAACGTCCTGACTTTC. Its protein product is CASSAQQSSGANVLTF. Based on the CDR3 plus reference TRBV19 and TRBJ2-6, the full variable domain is DGGITQSPKYLFRKEGQNVTLSCEQNLNHDAMYWYRQDPGQGLRLIYYSQIVNDFQKGDIAEGYSVSREKKESFPLTVTSAQKNPTAFYLCASSAQQSSGANVLTFGAGSRLTVL.

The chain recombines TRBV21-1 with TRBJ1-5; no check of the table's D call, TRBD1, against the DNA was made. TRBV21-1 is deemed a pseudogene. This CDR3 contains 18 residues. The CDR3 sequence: CASSKVGPEGQGDQPQHF. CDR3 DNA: TGTGCCAGCAGCAAAGTTGGACCCGAGGGACAGGGAGATCAGCCCCAGCATTTT.

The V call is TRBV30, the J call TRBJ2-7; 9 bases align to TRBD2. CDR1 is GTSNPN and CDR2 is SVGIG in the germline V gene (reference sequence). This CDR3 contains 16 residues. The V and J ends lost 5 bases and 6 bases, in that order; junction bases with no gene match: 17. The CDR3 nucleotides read TGTGCCTGGGGTAATCCCCTTAGCGGGAGCAGTCCCGAGCAGTACTTC. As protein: CAWGNPLSGSSPEQYF.

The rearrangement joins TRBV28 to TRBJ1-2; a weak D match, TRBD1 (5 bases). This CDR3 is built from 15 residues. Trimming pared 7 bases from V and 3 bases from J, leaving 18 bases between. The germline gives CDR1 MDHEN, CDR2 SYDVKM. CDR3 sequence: CASTSRDFSHYGYTF. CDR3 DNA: TGTGCCAGCACTTCCCGGGACTTCTCTCACTATGGCTACACCTTC.